This T cell receptor (beta chain) was identified in a study of beta chain features in type 1 diabetes. Study-wide points: Shorter TCRB CDR3s, moderately but significantly so, marked every one of the four CD4+ subsets in Type 1 diabetes patients.

The isolated RNA, all of it, was reverse transcribed, so expressed TCRB transcripts were what got sequenced. TCRdb's table, derived via immunoSEQ multiplex PCR, lists solely in-frame clones and lacks some. The sample carries a few hundred thousand clones, approximately 11% recorded once. A note on this clone: Antigen unknown.

Germline CDR1 reads MNHEY; CDR2 reads SMNVEV (reference sequence). The CDR3 is made up of 14 amino acids. V lost 5 bases and J 5 bases, leaving 15 bases between the germline ends. The rearrangement links TRBV27 to TRBJ1-2; D is unclear. Sequenced input: naive CD4+ T cells from blood. The TCR sequence derives from a woman aged 25-40 years in good health. The CDR3 coding sequence is TGTGCCAGCAGTCCCACCCGGGTAGAGTATGGCTACACCTTC. Translating gives CASSPTRVEYGYTF.